The 20 T cell receptor beta chains reported below all come from one sample, sequenced in a study of T cell repertoires in cytomegalovirus infection. A single record per CDR3 protein comes from TCRdb applying MiXCR to the reads. This sample carries 200,000 or so distinct CDR3 sequences, approximately 30% of them seen once, and the ten largest clones take 31%. Sequencing was carried out using PBMCs. These receptor sequences come from a human donor in good health (CMV status not recorded). Some clones in this sample may be carry-over from other donors' samples.

This clonotype came up a few times. The genes are TRBV7-3 and TRBJ2-7; D perhaps matches TRBD1 (7 bases). V was clipped by 4 bases and J by 2 bases, with 15 bases between them. In germline, CDR1 is SGHTA, CDR2 FQGTGA. CDR3 length: 15 residues. The CDR3 sequence is CASSSSAGGTYEQYF. In nucleotides, the CDR3 is TGTGCCAGCAGCTCTTCGGCAGGGGGGACCTACGAGCAGTACTTC. Together with reference TRBV7-3 and TRBJ2-7, the CDR3 gives the full variable domain: GAGVSQTPSNKVTEKGKYVELRCDPISGHTALYWYRQSLGQGPEFLIYFQGTGAADDSGLPNDRFFAVRPEGSVSTLKIQRTERGDSAVYLCASSSSAGGTYEQYFGPGTRLTVT.

To note about this clonotype: A read error may explain this, as a much larger clone is one base away. The rearrangement links TRBV7-2 to TRBJ1-2, with 9 positions matching TRBD1. This CDR3 spans 14 amino acids. J gave up 7 bases and V 7 bases, and 10 bases lay outside the gene matches. The germline CDR1 and CDR2 sequences are SGHTA and FQGNSA. CDR3 sequence (DNA): TGTGCCAGCATCCTGGTCGGGACAGGGTTTGGCTACACCTTC. Its translation: CASILVGTGFGYTF.

The gene calls are TRBV6-2 or TRBV6-3 and TRBJ2-1; D call uncertain. V gave up 2 bases and J gave up 7 bases, with 15 bases separating them. Per the germline V gene, CDR1 is MNHEY and CDR2 is SVGEGT. This CDR3 has 15 amino acids. The CDR3 protein is CASSYGQVNANEQFF. CDR3 coding DNA: TGTGCCAGCAGTTACGGTCAGGTAAACGCTAATGAGCAGTTCTTC.

The chain uses TRBV20-1 and TRBJ2-3; D gene unclear. This CDR3 spans 14 amino acids. The V end lost 1 base, the J end lost 0 bases, and 8 bases lay between the germline ends. Germline-derived CDR1 and CDR2 are DFQATT and SNEGSKA (reference sequence). The CDR3 sequence: CSARVWSSTDTQYF. The CDR3 DNA reads TGCAGTGCTAGAGTATGGTCCAGCACAGATACGCAGTATTTT.

This chain links TRBV18 with TRBJ2-1; 10 bases map to TRBD2. Germline V gene sequence: CDR1 KGHSH, CDR2 LQKENI. Trimming removed 5 bases from V and 4 bases from J; junction bases left unmatched: 14. This CDR3 spans 18 amino acids. DNA of the CDR3: TGTGCCAGCTCATCCGGGGGGCTAGCGGGGGCCCTATACAATGAGCAGTTCTTC. It encodes CASSSGGLAGALYNEQFF.

This chain connects TRBV7-4 to TRBJ1-5, with 8 bases aligning to TRBD1. Looked up from germline, CDR1 is SGHVT and CDR2 is SQSDAQ. CDR3 length equals 16 residues. The V and J ends lost 8 bases and 2 bases, in that order; junction bases with no gene match: 11. The DNA for the CDR3 is TGTGCCAGCCCCCCCAGACCGACAGGGGGCAATCAGCCCCAGCATTTT. Translated: CASPPRPTGGNQPQHF.

The chain links TRBV7-8 to TRBJ1-6; tentative D call: TRBD1 (5 bases). From germline, CDR1 is SGHVS and CDR2 FQNEAQ. The CDR3 runs 15 residues. The ends were cut back, 3 bases at V and 10 bases at J, with 16 bases in the middle. CDR3 bases: TGTGCCAGCAGCTTGAGAGGTCAGGGCGAGTCACCCCTCCACTTT. This sequence encodes CASSLRGQGESPLHF.

This clonotype was seen ten or more times. The chain links TRBV11-2 to TRBJ1-1, with a weak D call TRBD1 (5 bases). Trimming removed 5 bases at V and 8 bases at J, with 21 bases between. Looked up from germline, CDR1 is SGHAT and CDR2 is FQNNGV. The CDR3 is 15 amino acids. CDR3 coding DNA: TGTGCCAGCAGCCGCCGGGACCACGGAGTGGGCGAAGCTTTCTTT. It specifies CASSRRDHGVGEAFF.

J is TRBJ1-5 and V is TRBV23-1; D remains unclear. TRBV23-1 is annotated as an ORF whose role is uncertain. Deletions cut 3 bases from V and 6 bases from J, with 9 bases between. This CDR3 comprises 13 residues. CDR3 nucleotides: TGCGCCAGCAGTCACCGCGACTTTCAGCCCCAGCATTTT. This gives the protein CASSHRDFQPQHF.

This clonotype turned up a few times. This CDR3 reads CASRLRESDGYTF. In DNA, the CDR3 is TGTGCCAGCAGGTTGAGGGAATCGGATGGCTACACCTTC. The chain employs TRBV12-3 or TRBV12-4 and TRBJ1-2; D gene uncertain. This CDR3 is built from 13 residues. V shed 6 bases and J shed 6 bases, with 14 bases lying between them.

This clonotype was seen more than once but under ten times. The chain combines TRBV6-1 with TRBJ2-1; no firm D call. The CDR3 is made up of 12 amino acids. The ends were cut back, 5 bases at V and 2 bases at J, with 4 bases in the middle. Germline V gene data show CDR1 as MNHNS and CDR2 as SASEGT. For the CDR3, the DNA is TGTGCCAGCAGTTCCCCCTACAATGAGCAGTTCTTC. This codes for CASSSPYNEQFF.

The chain has TRBV20-1 and TRBJ1-6; D gene unclear. Trimming removed 2 bases from V and 7 bases from J, with 12 bases in between. This CDR3 contains 14 residues. Per the germline V gene, CDR1 is DFQATT and CDR2 is SNEGSKA (reference sequence). This chain's CDR3 is CSARFPGPNSPLHF. The CDR3 DNA reads as TGCAGTGCTAGATTCCCCGGGCCAAATTCACCCCTCCACTTT.

The CDR3 bases are TGTGCCAGCGGGACAGTCGGCAATCAGCCCCAGCATTTT. Protein product: CASGTVGNQPQHF. This chain links TRBV6-5 with TRBJ1-5; 7 bases are shared with TRBD1. Losses at the gene ends were 8 bases for V and 2 bases for J; bases not matched to a gene: 3. CDR3 size: 13 residues. From germline, CDR1 is MNHEY and CDR2 SVGAGI.

CDR3 nucleotides: TGTGCCAGCAGACCGGGACTGGGGGTGGGACAGCCCCAGCATTTT. Translation gives CASRPGLGVGQPQHF. This chain uses TRBV12-3 or TRBV12-4 with TRBJ1-5; tentative D call: TRBD1 (5 bases). Trimming took off 6 bases at V and 7 bases at J, with 19 bases between the two ends. The CDR3 spans 15 residues.

The J gene is TRBJ2-5, the V gene TRBV6-5; D perhaps matches TRBD1 (6 bases). The V end was cut by 1 base, the J end by 1 base, with 10 bases between. This CDR3 is built from 15 residues. Germline CDR1 and CDR2: MNHEY and SVGAGI. The CDR3 spells CASSYLGRGQETQYF. The CDR3 coding sequence is TGTGCCAGCAGTTACTTGGGCAGGGGCCAAGAGACCCAGTACTTC.

The chain links TRBV14 to TRBJ1-3, with unresolved D. The V end lost 4 bases, the J end lost 3 bases, and 13 bases lay between the germline ends. The germline V gene has CDR1 SGHDN and CDR2 FVKESK. CDR3 length: 15 residues. The CDR3 is CASSPSGSYGNTIYF. The CDR3 DNA sequence: TGTGCCAGCAGCCCCTCCGGGAGCTATGGAAACACCATATATTTT.

The sample holds a few counts of this clonotype. This rearrangement joins TRBV6-6 to TRBJ2-2, with 9 bases that match TRBD1. The CDR3 has 16 amino acids. Trimming cost V 5 bases and J 6 bases; bases outside gene matches: 10. Germline CDR1 reads MNHNY; CDR2 reads SVGAGI (reference sequence). The CDR3 is CASSRTGGGWAGELFF. CDR3 DNA: TGTGCCAGCAGTCGCACAGGGGGCGGTTGGGCCGGGGAGCTGTTTTTT.

This sequence joins TRBV6-5 and TRBJ1-2; perhaps TRBD1 as D (6 bases). Deletions cut 0 bases from V and 3 bases from J, with 23 bases between. The CDR3 spans 19 residues. Germline V gene lookup returns CDR1 MNHEY and CDR2 SVGAGI. The CDR3, as DNA: TGTGCCAGCAGTTACTCGATCGGGGCAGGGAGGAAGGGGGACTATGGCTACACCTTC. This translates into CASSYSIGAGRKGDYGYTF.

The chain uses TRBV6-1 and TRBJ1-1, with 7 positions matching TRBD1. Germline loops: CDR1 MNHNS, CDR2 SASEGT. The CDR3 consists of 12 residues. The ends lost 6 bases at V and 5 bases at J; junction bases unmatched: 3. Here the CDR3 DNA reads TGTGCCAGCAGACAGGGGATTACTGAAGCTTTCTTT. It codes for CASRQGITEAFF.

The rearrangement links TRBV20-1 to TRBJ2-7; D is unclear. There are 13 residues in the CDR3. The germline V gene has CDR1 DFQATT and CDR2 SNEGSKA (reference sequence). Trimming stripped 4 bases from V and 5 bases from J, with 15 bases between. CDR3 region: CSAISSRRDEQYF. In DNA form, the CDR3 reads TGCAGTGCTATTTCCAGCAGAAGAGACGAGCAGTACTTC.